The 19 T cell receptor beta chains given below trace back to one sample, sequenced in a study of radiation and T cells in renal cell carcinoma. The assay was immunoSEQ multiplex PCR, and TCRdb's table has in-frame clones only and misses some. The sample comprises 100,000 to 150,000 clones, around 80% of which are singletons, and approximately 6.3% rests with the top ten. The time point is: blood 2 weeks post-SBRT. The treatment here: 15 Gy SBRT to primary tumor, nephrectomy 4 weeks later. Sequencing was performed on blood, taken from a patient whose treatment included radiotherapy and nephrectomy. Every receptor here comes from a middle-aged man with renal cell carcinoma.

V is TRBV7-9 and J is TRBJ2-6; 7 bases match TRBD1. This CDR3 contains 17 residues. J was trimmed by 3 bases and V by 3 bases; bases with no gene match: 8. Germline V gene data show CDR1 as SEHNR and CDR2 as FQNEAQ (reference sequence). CDR3 bases: TGTGCCAGCAGCTTTGAGGGGGCCCGGGTTGGGGCCAACGTCCTGACTTTC. Amino acid sequence: CASSFEGARVGANVLTF.

The chain carries TRBV23-1 and TRBJ2-7, with D possibly being TRBD1 or TRBD2 (7 bases each). TRBV23-1 is an open reading frame, and its role is uncertain. The CDR3 is 14 amino acids. V was pared by 6 bases and J by 2 bases, with 14 bases between. The CDR3 region is CASRTGEGPYEQYF. In DNA, the CDR3 is TGCGCCAGCAGAACAGGGGAGGGCCCCTACGAGCAGTACTTC.

The V gene is TRBV2, the J gene TRBJ2-5, with 15 bases identical to TRBD2. This CDR3 spans 17 amino acids. Per the germline V gene, CDR1 is SNHLY and CDR2 is FYNNEI. V lost 5 bases to trimming and J lost 5 bases; unmatched junction nucleotides: 9. This chain's CDR3 is CASSYSGLAGGMETQYF. The DNA of the CDR3 is TGTGCCAGCAGTTACTCCGGACTAGCGGGGGGGATGGAGACCCAGTACTTC.

This rearrangement joins TRBV6-5 to TRBJ1-5, with 10 bases fitting TRBD1. CDR1 is MNHEY and CDR2 is SVGAGI in the germline V gene. V was pared by 5 bases and J by 5 bases, with 3 bases of the junction left unmatched. The CDR3 has 14 amino acids. Here the CDR3 reads CASSRGTGDQPQHF. The CDR3 DNA sequence: TGTGCCAGCAGTCGCGGGACAGGGGATCAGCCCCAGCATTTT.

The rearrangement links TRBV5-1 to TRBJ2-3; tentative D call: TRBD2 (6 bases). The germline gives CDR1 SGHRS, CDR2 YFSETQ. The CDR3 length is 13 residues. V was pared by 7 bases and J by 0 bases, with 9 bases between. CDR3 sequence reads: CASGRPSTDTQYF. CDR3 DNA: TGCGCCAGCGGGAGGCCAAGCACAGATACGCAGTATTTT.

The chain carries TRBV7-2 and TRBJ2-7; a weak D match, TRBD1 (6 bases). There are 14 residues in the CDR3. V was pared by 7 bases and J by 0 bases, with 13 bases between. The germline gives CDR1 SGHTA, CDR2 FQGNSA. The CDR3 region has the DNA TGTGCCAGCACCAGAGACAGGTTCTCCTACGAGCAGTACTTC. This sequence encodes CASTRDRFSYEQYF.

This clone appeared a few times. The chain has TRBV6-5 and TRBJ1-4; 7 bases map to TRBD1. Germline CDR1 and CDR2: MNHEY and SVGAGI. The CDR3 has 14 amino acids. V gave up 6 bases and J gave up 7 bases; unmatched junction bases: 8. CDR3 bases: TGTGCCAGCAGAACTCAGGGGGTCGGTGAAAAACTGTTTTTT. It specifies CASRTQGVGEKLFF.

This chain joins TRBV5-1 and TRBJ2-7; TRBD1 is a possible D gene (5 bases). V was trimmed by 1 base and J by 6 bases, leaving 8 bases between them. The CDR3 sequence is 12 residues long. Germline V gene sequence: CDR1 SGHRS, CDR2 YFSETQ. Here the CDR3 reads CASSLRQGEQYF. The CDR3 DNA sequence: TGCGCCAGCAGCTTGAGGCAGGGCGAGCAGTACTTC.

V gene TRBV6-6 combines with J gene TRBJ2-7; maybe TRBD1 (6 bases). The CDR3 totals 14 residues. The germline gives CDR1 MNHNY, CDR2 SVGAGI (reference sequence). Trimming removed 5 bases from V and 0 bases from J, with 11 bases in between. Here the CDR3 reads CASSDRSTSYEQYF. CDR3 sequence (DNA): TGTGCCAGCAGTGACAGGTCGACCTCCTACGAGCAGTACTTC.

V gene TRBV19 combines with J gene TRBJ2-7; D might be TRBD2 (6 bases). This CDR3 has 14 residues. V was cut by 4 bases and J by 6 bases, with 16 bases left in between. The germline V gene encodes CDR1 LNHDA and CDR2 SQIVND (reference sequence). The CDR3 DNA reads TGTGCCAGTAGTACCCTGGGGGACTCCGGCGAGCAGTACTTC. Translated, it gives CASSTLGDSGEQYF.

This rearrangement joins TRBV9 to TRBJ1-2, with TRBD1 as a possible D gene (6 bases). The CDR3 has 13 residues. Looked up from germline, CDR1 is SGDLS and CDR2 is YYNGEE. The V end was cut by 6 bases, the J end by 4 bases, with 13 bases between. CDR3 residues: CASTHRDSYGYTF. CDR3 nucleotide sequence: TGTGCCAGCACCCACAGGGACTCCTATGGCTACACCTTC.

The chain links TRBV19 to TRBJ1-5; maybe TRBD1 (5 bases). The CDR3 runs to 12 residues. V was shortened by 6 bases and J by 11 bases, with 14 bases between the two germline ends. Looked up from germline, CDR1 is LNHDA and CDR2 is SQIVND (reference sequence). The CDR3 DNA reads as TGTGCCAGTAGCCTGCGGGGGGAGTCCCAGCATTTT. Protein sequence: CASSLRGESQHF.

CDR3 amino acids: CARPVGYSNQPQHF. DNA of the CDR3: TGTGCCCGTCCAGTCGGTTATAGCAATCAGCCCCAGCATTTT. This rearrangement joins TRBV30 to TRBJ1-5; D remains unclear. The CDR3 loop spans 14 amino acids. Germline CDR1 and CDR2: GTSNPN and SVGIG (reference sequence). V was pared by 8 bases and J by 0 bases, with 14 bases between.

V usage is TRBV5-4 and J usage is TRBJ2-3; TRBD1 aligns across 7 bases. After removal of 4 bases from V and 3 bases from J, the junction contained 2 bases not matched to a gene. This CDR3 comprises 13 residues. Germline CDR1 reads SGHNT; CDR2 reads YYREEE (reference sequence). CDR3 coding DNA: TGTGCCAGCAGCGGACAGGAAACAGATACGCAGTATTTT. Amino acid sequence: CASSGQETDTQYF.

This chain connects TRBV19 to TRBJ1-4, with D unclear. The germline gives CDR1 LNHDA, CDR2 SQIVND (reference sequence). Trimming removed 5 bases at V and 5 bases at J, with 12 bases between. The CDR3 loop spans 14 amino acids. The CDR3 DNA reads as TGTGCCAGTAGTCCCGGACGGAAAAATGAAAAACTGTTTTTT. Translating it yields CASSPGRKNEKLFF.

The V and J genes are TRBV6-1 and TRBJ1-2, with a tentative D call TRBD1 (5 bases). The CDR3 length is 13 residues. Trimming stripped 5 bases from V and 8 bases from J, with 15 bases between. Germline values: CDR1 MNHNS, CDR2 SASEGT. CDR3 loop: CASSFRDPAGYTF. The CDR3 DNA reads as TGTGCCAGCAGTTTCCGGGACCCAGCCGGCTACACCTTC.

The chain joins TRBV5-1 to TRBJ2-5, with 9 positions matching TRBD1. CDR3 length: 15 amino acids. V lost 4 bases, J lost 4 bases, and 8 bases stayed unmatched. Looked up from germline, CDR1 is SGHRS and CDR2 is YFSETQ. CDR3 amino acids: CASSPGTGIRETQYF. The CDR3 nucleotides are TGCGCCAGCAGCCCGGGGACAGGGATAAGAGAGACCCAGTACTTC.

This sequence joins TRBV7-9 and TRBJ2-7, with D hard to call. The V gene lost 5 bases and the J gene lost 3 bases, with 14 bases spanning the gap. Germline V gene sequence: CDR1 SEHNR, CDR2 FQNEAQ (reference sequence). The CDR3 covers 14 residues. The CDR3 DNA reads as TGTGCCAGCAGCGGCCCGCGGAGTAGCTACGAGCAGTACTTC. This codes for CASSGPRSSYEQYF. Full variable domain (rest looked up from reference TRBV7-9 and TRBJ2-7): DTGVSQNPRHKITKRGQNVTFRCDPISEHNRLYWYRQTLGQGPEFLTYFQNEAQLEKSRLLSDRFSAERPKGSFSTLEIQRTEQGDSAMYLCASSGPRSSYEQYFGPGTRLTVT.

This rearrangement joins TRBV19 to TRBJ2-1, with 9 nucleotides matching TRBD2. The CDR3 is 16 amino acids. Germline loops: CDR1 LNHDA, CDR2 SQIVND (reference sequence). Trimming took 0 bases from V and 6 from J; bases not matched to a gene: 6. This CDR3 is CASSIDGTSLGNEQFF. CDR3 DNA: TGTGCCAGTAGTATAGACGGGACTAGCCTTGGCAATGAGCAGTTCTTC.